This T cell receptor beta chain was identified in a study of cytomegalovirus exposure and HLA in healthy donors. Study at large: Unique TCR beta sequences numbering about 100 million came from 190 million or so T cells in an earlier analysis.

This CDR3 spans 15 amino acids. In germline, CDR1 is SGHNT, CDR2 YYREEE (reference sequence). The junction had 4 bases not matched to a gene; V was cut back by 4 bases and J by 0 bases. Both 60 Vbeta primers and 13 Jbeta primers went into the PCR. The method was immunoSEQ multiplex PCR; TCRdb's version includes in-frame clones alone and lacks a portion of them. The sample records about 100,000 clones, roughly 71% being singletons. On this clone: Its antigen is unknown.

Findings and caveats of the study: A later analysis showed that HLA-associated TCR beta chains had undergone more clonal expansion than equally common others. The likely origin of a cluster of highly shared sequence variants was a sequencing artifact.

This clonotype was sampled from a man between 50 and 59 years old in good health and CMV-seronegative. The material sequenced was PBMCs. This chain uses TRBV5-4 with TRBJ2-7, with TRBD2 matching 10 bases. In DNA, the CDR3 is TGTGCCAGCAGCCTAGCGGGGGATCTCTCCTACGAGCAGTACTTC. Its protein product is CASSLAGDLSYEQYF.